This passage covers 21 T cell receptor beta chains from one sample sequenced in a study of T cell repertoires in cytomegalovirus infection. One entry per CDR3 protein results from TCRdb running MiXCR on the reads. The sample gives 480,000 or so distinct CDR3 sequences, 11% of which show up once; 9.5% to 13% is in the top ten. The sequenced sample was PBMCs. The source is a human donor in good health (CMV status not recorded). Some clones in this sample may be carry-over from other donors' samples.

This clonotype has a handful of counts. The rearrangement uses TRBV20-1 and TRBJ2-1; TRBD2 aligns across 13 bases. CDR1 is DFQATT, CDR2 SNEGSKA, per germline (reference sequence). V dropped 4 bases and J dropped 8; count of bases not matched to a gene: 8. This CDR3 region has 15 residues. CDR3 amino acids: CSAKTSGRLIDEQFF. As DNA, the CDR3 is TGCAGTGCTAAGACTAGCGGGAGGTTAATAGATGAGCAGTTCTTC.

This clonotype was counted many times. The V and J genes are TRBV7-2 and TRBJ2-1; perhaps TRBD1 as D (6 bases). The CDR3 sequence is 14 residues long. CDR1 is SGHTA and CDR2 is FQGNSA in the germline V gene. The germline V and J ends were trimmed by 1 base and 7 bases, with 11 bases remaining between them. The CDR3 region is CASSLDRVGNEQFF. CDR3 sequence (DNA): TGTGCCAGCAGCTTAGACAGGGTAGGGAATGAGCAGTTCTTC.

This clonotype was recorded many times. The CDR3 region is CASSLRVALLNNEQFF. DNA for the CDR3: TGTGCCAGCAGCCTCCGAGTGGCTCTCCTTAACAATGAGCAGTTCTTC. The chain uses TRBV5-5 and TRBJ2-1; D gene ambiguous. Trimming removed 4 bases at V and 5 bases at J, with 19 bases between. This CDR3 comprises 16 residues. The germline gives CDR1 SGHKS, CDR2 YYEKEE (reference sequence).

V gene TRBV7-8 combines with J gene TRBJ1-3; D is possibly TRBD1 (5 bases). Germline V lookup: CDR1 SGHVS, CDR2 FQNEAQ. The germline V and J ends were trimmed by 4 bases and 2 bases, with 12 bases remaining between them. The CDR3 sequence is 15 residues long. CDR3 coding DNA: TGTGCCAGCAGCTGGAGGACAACTCCTGGAAACACCATATATTTT. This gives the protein CASSWRTTPGNTIYF.

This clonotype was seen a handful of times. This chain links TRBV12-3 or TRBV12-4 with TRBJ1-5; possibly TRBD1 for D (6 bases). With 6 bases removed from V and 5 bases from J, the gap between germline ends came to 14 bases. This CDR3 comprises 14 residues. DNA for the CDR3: TGTGCCAGCAGCCTGGACAGAAAAGATCAGCCCCAGCATTTT. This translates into CASSLDRKDQPQHF.

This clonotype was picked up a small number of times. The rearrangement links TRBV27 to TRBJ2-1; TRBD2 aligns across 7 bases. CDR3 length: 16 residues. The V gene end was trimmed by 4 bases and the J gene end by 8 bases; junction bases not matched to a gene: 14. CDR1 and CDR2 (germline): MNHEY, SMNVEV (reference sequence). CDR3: CASSSAVGAGSDEQFF. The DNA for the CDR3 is TGTGCCAGCAGTTCGGCCGTTGGAGCGGGGAGCGATGAGCAGTTCTTC.

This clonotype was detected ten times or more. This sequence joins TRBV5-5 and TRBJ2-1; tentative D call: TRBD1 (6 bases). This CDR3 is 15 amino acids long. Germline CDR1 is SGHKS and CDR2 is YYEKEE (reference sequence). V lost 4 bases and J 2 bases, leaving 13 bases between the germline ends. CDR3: CASSRTATTYNEQFF. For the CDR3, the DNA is TGTGCCAGCAGCCGGACAGCGACCACCTACAATGAGCAGTTCTTC.

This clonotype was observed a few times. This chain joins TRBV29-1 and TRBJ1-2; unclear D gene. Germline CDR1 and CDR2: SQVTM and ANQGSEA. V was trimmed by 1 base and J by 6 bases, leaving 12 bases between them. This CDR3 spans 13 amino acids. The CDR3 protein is CSVEGRRENGYTF. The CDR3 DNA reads TGCAGCGTTGAAGGCCGCCGGGAGAATGGCTACACCTTC.

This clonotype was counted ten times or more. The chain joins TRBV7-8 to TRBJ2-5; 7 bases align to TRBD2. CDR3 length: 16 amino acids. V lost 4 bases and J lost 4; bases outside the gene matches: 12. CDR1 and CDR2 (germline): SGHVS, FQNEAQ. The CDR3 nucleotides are TGTGCCAGCAGCTCGAACCTTGGGGGGGTGGGAGAGACCCAGTACTTC. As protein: CASSSNLGGVGETQYF.

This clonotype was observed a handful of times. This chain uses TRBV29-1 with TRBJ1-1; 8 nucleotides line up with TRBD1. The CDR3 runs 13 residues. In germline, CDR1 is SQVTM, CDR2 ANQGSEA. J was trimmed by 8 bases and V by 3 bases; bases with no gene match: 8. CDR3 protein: CSVENDRGLEAFF. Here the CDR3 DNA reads TGCAGCGTTGAGAATGACAGGGGTTTGGAAGCTTTCTTT.

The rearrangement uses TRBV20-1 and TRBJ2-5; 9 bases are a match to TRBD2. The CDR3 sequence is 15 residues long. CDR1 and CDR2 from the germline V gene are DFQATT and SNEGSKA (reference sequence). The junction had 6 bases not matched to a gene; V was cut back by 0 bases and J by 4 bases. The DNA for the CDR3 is TGCAGTGCTAGAGAGGTAGCGGGAGTAAGAGAGACCCAGTACTTC. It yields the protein CSAREVAGVRETQYF.

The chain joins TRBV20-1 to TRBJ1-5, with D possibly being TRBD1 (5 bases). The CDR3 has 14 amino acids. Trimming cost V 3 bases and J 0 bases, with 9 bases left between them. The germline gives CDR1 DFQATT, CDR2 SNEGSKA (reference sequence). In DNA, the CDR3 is TGCAGTGCTAGTGCGGGGGTTAGCAATCAGCCCCAGCATTTT. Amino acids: CSASAGVSNQPQHF.

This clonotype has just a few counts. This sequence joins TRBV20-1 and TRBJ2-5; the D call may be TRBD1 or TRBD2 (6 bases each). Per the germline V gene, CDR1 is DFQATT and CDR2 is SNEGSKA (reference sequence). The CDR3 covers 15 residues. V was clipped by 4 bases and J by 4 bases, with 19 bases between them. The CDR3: CSAKRKGGLRETQYF. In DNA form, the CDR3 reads TGCAGTGCTAAAAGGAAAGGGGGGCTAAGAGAGACCCAGTACTTC.

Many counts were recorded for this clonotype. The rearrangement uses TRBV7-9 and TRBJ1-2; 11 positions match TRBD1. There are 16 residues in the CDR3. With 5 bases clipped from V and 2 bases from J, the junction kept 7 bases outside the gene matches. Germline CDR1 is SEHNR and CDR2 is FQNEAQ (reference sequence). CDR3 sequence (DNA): TGTGCCAGCAGCCTCGGCCGGGACAGGGGGAACTATGGCTACACCTTC. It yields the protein CASSLGRDRGNYGYTF.

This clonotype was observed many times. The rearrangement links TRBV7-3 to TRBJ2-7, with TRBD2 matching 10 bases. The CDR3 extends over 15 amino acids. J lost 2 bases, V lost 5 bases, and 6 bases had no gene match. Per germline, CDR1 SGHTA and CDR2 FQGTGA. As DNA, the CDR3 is TGTGCCAGCAGCCCCGGACTAGCGGAGACCTACGAGCAGTACTTC. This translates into CASSPGLAETYEQYF.

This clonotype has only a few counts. Written as DNA, the CDR3 is TGTGCCACCAGCAGAGATCGAAGCCAGGCGGCAGATACGCAGTATTTT. Encoded protein: CATSRDRSQAADTQYF. The V and J genes are TRBV15 and TRBJ2-3; no reliable D call. The CDR3 is 16 residues long. CDR1 and CDR2 (germline): LNHNV, YYDKDF (reference sequence). V lost 0 bases and J lost 4, with 14 bases in between. Full variable domain (outside the CDR3, taken from reference TRBV15 and TRBJ2-3): DAMVIQNPRYQVTQFGKPVTLSCSQTLNHNVMYWYQQKSSQAPKLLFHYYDKDFNNEADTPDNFQSRRPNTSFCFLDIRSPGLGDTAMYLCATSRDRSQAADTQYFGPGTRLTVL.

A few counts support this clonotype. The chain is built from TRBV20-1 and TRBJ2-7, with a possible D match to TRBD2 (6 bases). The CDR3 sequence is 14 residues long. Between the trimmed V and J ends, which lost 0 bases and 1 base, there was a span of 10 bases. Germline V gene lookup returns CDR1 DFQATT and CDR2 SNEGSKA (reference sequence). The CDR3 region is CSARERGGSYEQYF. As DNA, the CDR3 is TGCAGTGCTAGAGAGCGGGGTGGGTCCTACGAGCAGTACTTC.

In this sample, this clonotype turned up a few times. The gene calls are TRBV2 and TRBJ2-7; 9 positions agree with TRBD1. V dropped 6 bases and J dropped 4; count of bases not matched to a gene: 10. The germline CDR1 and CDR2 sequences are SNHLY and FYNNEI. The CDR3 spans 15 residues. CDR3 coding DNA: TGTGCCAGCAGCCATGGGACAGGGAGAGGGTACGAGCAGTACTTC. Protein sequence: CASSHGTGRGYEQYF.

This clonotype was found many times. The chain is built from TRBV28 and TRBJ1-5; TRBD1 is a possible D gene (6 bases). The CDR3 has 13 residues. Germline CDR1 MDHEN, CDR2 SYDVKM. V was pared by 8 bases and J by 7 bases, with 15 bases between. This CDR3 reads CASLPGANQPQHF. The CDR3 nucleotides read TGTGCCAGCCTGCCGGGGGCCAACCAGCCCCAGCATTTT.

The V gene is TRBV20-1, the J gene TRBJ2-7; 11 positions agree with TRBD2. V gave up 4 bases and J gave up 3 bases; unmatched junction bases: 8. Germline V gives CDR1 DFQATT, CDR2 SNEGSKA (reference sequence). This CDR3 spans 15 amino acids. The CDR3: CSAKTGTSGFYEQYF. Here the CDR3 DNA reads TGCAGTGCTAAAACCGGGACTAGCGGATTCTACGAGCAGTACTTC.

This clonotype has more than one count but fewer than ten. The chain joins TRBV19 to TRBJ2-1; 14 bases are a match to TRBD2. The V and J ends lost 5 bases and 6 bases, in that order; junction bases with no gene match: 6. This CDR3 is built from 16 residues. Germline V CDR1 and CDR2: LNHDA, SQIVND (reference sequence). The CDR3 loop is CASSGLAGGPSNEQFF. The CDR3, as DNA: TGTGCCAGTAGTGGACTAGCGGGGGGCCCCTCCAATGAGCAGTTCTTC.